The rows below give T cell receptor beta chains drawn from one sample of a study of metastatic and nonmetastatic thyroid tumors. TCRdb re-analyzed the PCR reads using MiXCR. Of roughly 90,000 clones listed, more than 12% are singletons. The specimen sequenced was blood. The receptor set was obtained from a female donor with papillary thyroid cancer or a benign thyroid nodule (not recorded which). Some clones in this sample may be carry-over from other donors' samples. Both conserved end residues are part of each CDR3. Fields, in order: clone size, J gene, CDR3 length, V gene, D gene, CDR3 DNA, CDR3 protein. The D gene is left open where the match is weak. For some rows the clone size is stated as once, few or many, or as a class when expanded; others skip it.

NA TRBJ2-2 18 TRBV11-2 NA TGTGCCAGCAGCCCACAGCCCGGAAGGGGGTCCTCCACCGGTGAGCTGTTTTTT CASSPQPGRGSSTGELFF
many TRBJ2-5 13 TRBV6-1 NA TGTGCCAGCAGTAGCGGGTACCAAGAGACCCAGTACTTC CASSSGYQETQYF
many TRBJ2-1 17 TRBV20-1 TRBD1 TGCAGTGCTGGACAGGGCTTGCGGGGTTACTCCTACAATGAGCAGTTCTTC CSAGQGLRGYSYNEQFF
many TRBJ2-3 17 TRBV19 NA TGTGCCAGTAGTATACCCGCGATAAATAGGGGTACAGATACGCAGTATTTT CASSIPAINRGTDTQYF
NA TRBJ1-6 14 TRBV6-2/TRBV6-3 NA TGTGCAAGCAGCACCGACGGTGCTGGGTCACCCCTGCACTTT CASSTDGAGSPLHF
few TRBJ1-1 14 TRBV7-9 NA TGTGCCAGCAGCTTAGGCATCCCGAACACTGAAGCTTTCTTT CASSLGIPNTEAFF
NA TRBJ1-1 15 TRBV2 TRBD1 TGTGCCCGACAAGGGGGCGTTTGGAGAATCACTGAAGCTTTCTTT CARQGGVWRITEAFF
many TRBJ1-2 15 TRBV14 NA TGTGCCAGCAGCCAAGCGGCCCTTCCTAACTATGGCTACACCTTC CASSQAALPNYGYTF
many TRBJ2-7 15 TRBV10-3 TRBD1 TGTGCCATCAGGGAGGGACAGGGGGTTGGCTACGAGCAGTACTTC CAIREGQGVGYEQYF
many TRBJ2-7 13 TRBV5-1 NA TGCGCCAGCAGCTTGGTCCGAGGGAACGAGCAGTACTTC CASSLVRGNEQYF
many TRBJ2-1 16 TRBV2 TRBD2 TGTGCCAGCAGTGAAACGGCGGGGGGCTCATACAATGAGCAGTTCTTC CASSETAGGSYNEQFF
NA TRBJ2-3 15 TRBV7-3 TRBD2 TGTGCCAGCAGCCTGGGGGGACTAGTCTCCGATACGCAGTATTTT CASSLGGLVSDTQYF
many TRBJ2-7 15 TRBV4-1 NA TGCGCCAGCAGCCAAGACGCAGGGGCGGTCTACGAGCAGTACTTC CASSQDAGAVYEQYF
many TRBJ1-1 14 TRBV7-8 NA TGTGCCAGCAGCTTAGTGGGGGGTCAGACTGAAGCTTTCTTT CASSLVGGQTEAFF
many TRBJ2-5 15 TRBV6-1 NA TGTGCCAGCAGTGAAGCCGCAGGGGGGCTCGAGACCCAGTACTTC CASSEAAGGLETQYF
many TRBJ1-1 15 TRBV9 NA TGTGCCAGCAGCGTAGGAGGGACGTCGAACACTGAAGCTTTCTTT CASSVGGTSNTEAFF
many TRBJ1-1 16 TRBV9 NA TGTGCCAGCAGCGTAGATCCGGGGGGATGGGGCGCTGAAGCTTTCTTT CASSVDPGGWGAEAFF
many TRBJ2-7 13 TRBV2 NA TGTGCCAGCAGTGATTCTCCATCCTACGAGCAGTACTTC CASSDSPSYEQYF
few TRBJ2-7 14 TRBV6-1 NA TGTGCCAGCGAGCAGGCGGTAAATTACTACGAGCAGTACTTC CASEQAVNYYEQYF
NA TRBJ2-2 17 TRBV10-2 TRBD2 TGCGCCAGCACGGGGCTAGCGGGGGGTCTTACTACCTGGGATCTGTTTTTT CASTGLAGGLTTWDLFF
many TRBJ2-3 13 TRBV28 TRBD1 TGTGCCAGCAGTTTATACCAGACAGGGACGCAGTATTTT CASSLYQTGTQYF
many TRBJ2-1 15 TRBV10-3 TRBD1 TGTGCCATCAGTGCCGAGGGGGCATCCTACAATGAGCAGTTCTTC CAISAEGASYNEQFF
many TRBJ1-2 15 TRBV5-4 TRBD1 TGTGCCAGCAGCCGGCCGGGACAGGGGCAATATGGCTACACCTTC CASSRPGQGQYGYTF
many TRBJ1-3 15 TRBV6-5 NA TGTGCCAGCAGTTACTCAGGTAGATCTGGAAACACCATATATTTT CASSYSGRSGNTIYF
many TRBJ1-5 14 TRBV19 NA TGTGCCAGTAACAACGCTGGAGGAAATCAGCCCCAGCATTTT CASNNAGGNQPQHF
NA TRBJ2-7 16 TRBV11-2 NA TGTGCCAGCAGCTTTAGGGGGGGCACAGGTGTGAACGAGCAGTACTTC CASSFRGGTGVNEQYF
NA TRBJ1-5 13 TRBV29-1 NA TGCAGCGTTGATTCAGGGGTAGGTCAGCCCCATCATTTT CSVDSGVGQPHHF
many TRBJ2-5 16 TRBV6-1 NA TGTGCCAGCAGTGAAGTCCTCCACCAGAAACAAGAGACCCAGTACTTC CASSEVLHQKQETQYF
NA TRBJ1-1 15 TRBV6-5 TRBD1 TGTGCCAGCAGGTGGGAGGGGGCGAGGAACACTGAATCTTTCTTT CASRWEGARNTESFF
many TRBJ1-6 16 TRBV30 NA TGTGCCTGGAGTATCCCGGTGGGAATGGATAATTCACCCCTCCACTTT CAWSIPVGMDNSPLHF
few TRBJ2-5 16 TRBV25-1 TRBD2 TGTGCCAGCGGAGCGGGAACTAGCGGGGGGCTGGAGACCCAGTACTTC CASGAGTSGGLETQYF
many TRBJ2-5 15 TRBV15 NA TGTGCCACCAGCAGAGGCGGAAGGGCGGTCGTGACCCAGTACTTC CATSRGGRAVVTQYF
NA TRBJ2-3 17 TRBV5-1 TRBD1 TGCGCCAGCAGCTTGTGTCGAAGACAGGGCCCCACAGATACGCAGTATTTT CASSLCRRQGPTDTQYF
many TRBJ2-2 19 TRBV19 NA TGTGCCAGTAGCCGGAAGGACTTGGGGAGGATCGGTTACACCGGGGAGCTGTTTTTT CASSRKDLGRIGYTGELFF
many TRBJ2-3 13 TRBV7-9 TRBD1 TGTGCCAGCAGCCAAGAGGGGGCTTATACGCAGTATTTT CASSQEGAYTQYF
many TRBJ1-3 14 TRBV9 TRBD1 TGTGCCAGCAGCGCAACAGGGGAAGGAAACACCATATATTTT CASSATGEGNTIYF
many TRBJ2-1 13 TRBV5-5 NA TGTGCCAGCAGCCTTACCTCGGGTTATGAGCAGTTCTTC CASSLTSGYEQFF
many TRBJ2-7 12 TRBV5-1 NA TGCGCCAGCAGCTTGGGCCAGCACGAGCAGTACTTC CASSLGQHEQYF
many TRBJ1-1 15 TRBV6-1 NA TGTGCCAGCAGTCCAGCGGCAGGGACGAACACTGAAGCTTTCTTT CASSPAAGTNTEAFF
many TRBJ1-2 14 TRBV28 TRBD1 TGTGCCAGCAGCCCGGGACAGGCCCTCTATGGCTACACCTTC CASSPGQALYGYTF
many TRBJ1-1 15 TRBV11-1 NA TGTGCCAGCAGCTTATCCAGGGAGCTGAACACTGAAGCTTTCTTT CASSLSRELNTEAFF
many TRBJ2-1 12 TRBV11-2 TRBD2 TGTGCCAGCAGCGCCGGGAGGGATGAGCAGTTCTTC CASSAGRDEQFF
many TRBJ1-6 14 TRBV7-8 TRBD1 TGTGCCAGCAGCGAACAGGGGGCTGGTTCACCCCTCCACTTT CASSEQGAGSPLHF
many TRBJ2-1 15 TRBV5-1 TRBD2 TGCGCCAGCAGCTATGAGCGGGGGCCACCTAATGAGCAGTTCTTC CASSYERGPPNEQFF
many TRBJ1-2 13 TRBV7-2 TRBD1 TGTGCCAGCAGCTTCCCAGGGGGGAGTGGCTACACCTTC CASSFPGGSGYTF
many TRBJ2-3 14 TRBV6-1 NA TGTGCCAGCACCTCCCGGACTAGCACAGATACGCAGTATTTT CASTSRTSTDTQYF
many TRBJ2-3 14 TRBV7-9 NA TGTGCCAGCAGCTTAGCGTGGGGGGCGGATACGCAGTATTTT CASSLAWGADTQYF